Shown below are 8 T cell receptor beta chains from a single sample sequenced in a study of regulatory T cells in long-lasting Graves disease. Indicated time point: persistent/refractory GD, antithyroid drugs over 5 years with positive TRAb. The TCR library was made from RNA that had been extracted from PBMCs in TRIzol. To make TCR beta libraries, researchers used iRepertoire HTBI primers and Arm-PCR of CDR3 regions. MiXCR was run by TCRdb on the multiplex PCR reads, yielding one entry per CDR3 protein. The table includes around 340,000 distinct CDR3 sequences, 15% to 20% detected once. This sample comprised peripheral blood mononuclear cells (PBMCs), obtained when the disease was refractory, from a patient treated with antithyroid drugs. The source is a female donor with Graves disease.

This clonotype was picked up many times. This chain joins TRBV3-1 and TRBJ2-5, with 8 bases aligning to TRBD2. The CDR3 is 20 amino acids. The trim removed 4 bases at V and 5 bases at J, leaving 24 bases unmatched. Germline V CDR1 and CDR2: LGHDT, YNNKEL (reference sequence). CDR3 residues: CASSLERERGRPPEGETQYF. CDR3 nucleotide sequence: TGTGCCAGCAGCCTCGAGAGGGAGCGGGGGAGGCCCCCTGAGGGGGAGACCCAGTACTTC.

This clonotype was recorded many times. This sequence joins TRBV11-2 and TRBJ1-6, with D hard to call. The CDR3 spans 12 residues. In germline, CDR1 is SGHAT, CDR2 FQNNGV. V lost 3 bases to trimming and J lost 10 bases, with 7 bases between them. The DNA of the CDR3 is TGTGCCAGCAGCTTCGGTCCCTCACCCCTCCACTTT. This translates into CASSFGPSPLHF.

This clonotype came up a few times. The chain couples TRBV28 to TRBJ2-7, with D perhaps assigned TRBD1 or TRBD2 (5 bases each). Germline CDR1 and CDR2: MDHEN and SYDVKM. Trimming removed 3 bases from V and 1 base from J, with 13 bases in between. This CDR3 has 15 amino acids. The CDR3 reads CASSFPGRSSYEQYF. CDR3 DNA: TGTGCCAGCAGTTTCCCGGGACGGTCTTCCTACGAGCAGTACTTC.

Details on this clonotype: An end of the junction does not agree with germline; a read error may underlie this. The rearrangement uses TRBV20-1 and TRBJ1-6, with 7 bases fitting TRBD1. The germline V gene has CDR1 DFQATT and CDR2 SNEGSKA (reference sequence). The CDR3 is 17 amino acids. DNA of the CDR3: TGCAGTGCAAGAGAAAAACAGGGGCGCCCCTATAATTCACCCCTCCACTTT. Amino acids: CSAREKQGRPYNSPLHF.

This clonotype was seen ten or more times. In DNA, the CDR3 is TGTGCCAGCAGCAACAGGTGGAGCTATGGCTACACCTTC. Encoded protein: CASSNRWSYGYTF. The rearrangement uses TRBV7-2 and TRBJ1-2, with D possibly TRBD1 on 5 matching bases. The CDR3 extends over 13 amino acids. Germline CDR1 SGHTA, CDR2 FQGNSA. V lost 5 bases, J lost 4 bases, and 11 bases lay in between.

V usage is TRBV7-9 and J usage is TRBJ2-1; 9 bases are a match to TRBD2. Germline CDR1 SEHNR, CDR2 FQNEAQ (reference sequence). This CDR3 is built from 16 residues. V lost 5 bases and J lost 5; bases outside the gene matches: 10. CDR3 nucleotide sequence: TGTGCCAGCAGCCTGGGAGCGGGAGGATATGACAATGAGCAGTTCTTC. It translates to CASSLGAGGYDNEQFF.

Details on this clonotype: Just one base apart from a much larger clone, this may be a read error. The chain recombines TRBV4-2 with TRBJ1-5, with TRBD1 as a possible D gene (5 bases). This CDR3 is built from 18 residues. The germline CDR1 and CDR2 sequences are LGHNA and YNFKEQ. The V and J ends lost 2 bases and 5 bases respectively, with 22 bases between them. CDR3 DNA: TGTGCCAGCAGCCAACCCAACGTAGGGGCTTGGGACGATCAGCCCCAGCATTTT. Translated: CASSQPNVGAWDDQPQHF.

The chain employs TRBV19 and TRBJ2-5; no definite D call. Deletions cut 4 bases from V and 4 bases from J, with 7 bases between. The CDR3 is made up of 12 amino acids. Per the germline V gene, CDR1 is LNHDA and CDR2 is SQIVND (reference sequence). The CDR3 here is CASSTPGETQYF. CDR3 sequence (DNA): TGTGCCAGTAGTACCCCGGGAGAGACCCAGTACTTC. Based on the CDR3 plus reference TRBV19 and TRBJ2-5, the full variable domain is DGGITQSPKYLFRKEGQNVTLSCEQNLNHDAMYWYRQDPGQGLRLIYYSQIVNDFQKGDIAEGYSVSREKKESFPLTVTSAQKNPTAFYLCASSTPGETQYFGPGTRLLVL.